One and the same sample provided the 7 T cell receptor beta chains below, sequenced in a study of T cell clonality in common variable immunodeficiency. Using immunoSEQ multiplex PCR, the repertoire was profiled, and TCRdb retains in-frame clones only, with some absent. This sample has about 35,000 clones, each found more than once. Sequencing was done on a sample of peripheral blood mononuclear cells. Receptor source: a person aged 18 to 70 in good health.

There are many counts of this clone. The CDR3: CSASRAGTGGETQYF. The CDR3 bases that were read are TGCAGTGCTAGTCGCGCCGGGACAGGGGGAGAGACC. The J gene is TRBJ2-5, the V gene TRBV20-1, with 11 nucleotides matching TRBD1. Read sequence stops 3 residues before the CDR3 end, and the germline J gene provides the missing end. Germline V CDR1 and CDR2: DFQATT, SNEGSKA (reference sequence). The trim removed 3 bases at V and 4 bases at J, leaving 7 bases unmatched. The CDR3 has 15 residues.

As for this clone: Just one base apart from a much larger clone, this may be a read error. The covered CDR3 bases are TGTGCCAGTAGTATTTCTAGGACAGGGGGCGGTGGGGCCAACGTG. Its translation is CASSISRTGGGGANV. The entire CDR3 protein is CASSISRTGGGGANVLFF. The rearrangement uses TRBV19 and TRBJ2-2; 11 bases match TRBD1. Coverage ceases 3 residues before the CDR3 finishes, and the germline J gene fills in the end. Germline lookup yields CDR1 LNHDA and CDR2 SQIVND (reference sequence). The CDR3 loop spans 18 amino acids.

This clone was seen at least ten times. The DNA read from the CDR3 is TGCGCCAGCAGCCACGGACAGGGGAACTTAGCCAACGTC. The encoded protein is CASSHGQGNLANV. The complete CDR3 protein is CASSHGQGNLANVLTF. The rearrangement links TRBV5-1 to TRBJ2-6, with 9 nucleotides matching TRBD1. Read coverage stops 3 residues before the CDR3 terminus; the germline J gene supplies the remainder. Germline lookup yields CDR1 SGHRS and CDR2 YFSETQ. The length of the CDR3 is 16 residues. V dropped 4 bases and J dropped 7; count of bases not matched to a gene: 9.

This clone occurred many times. Coverage ceases 3 residues before the CDR3 finishes, and the germline J gene fills in the end. The rearrangement uses TRBV14 and TRBJ1-2; a weak D match, TRBD1 (5 bases). V was clipped by 1 base and J by 4 bases, with 13 bases between them. Germline V gene lookup returns CDR1 SGHDN and CDR2 FVKESK. The length of the CDR3 is 15 residues. The CDR3 protein is CASSQVQGAGYGYTF. CDR3 DNA, as far as it was read: TGTGCCAGCAGCCAAGTACAAGGGGCAGGCTATGGC.

This clone was seen repeatedly, ten times or more. The CDR3 end lies 3 residues beyond the end of the read and is filled in from the germline J gene. V is TRBV7-9 and J is TRBJ2-1; D might be TRBD1 (5 bases). Trimming pared 4 bases from V and 8 bases from J, leaving 18 bases between. The CDR3 loop spans 15 amino acids. Germline V gives CDR1 SEHNR, CDR2 FQNEAQ (reference sequence). The CDR3 spells CASSWVQGGIDEQFF. The part of the CDR3 DNA that was read is TGTGCCAGCAGCTGGGTTCAGGGTGGTATCGATGAG.

This clone was counted ten times or more. The read falls 3 residues short of the CDR3 end, and the missing part is taken from the germline J gene. The chain recombines TRBV30 with TRBJ2-2; D is possibly TRBD1 (5 bases). Germline V gene data show CDR1 as GTSNPN and CDR2 as SVGIG (reference sequence). The CDR3 runs to 16 residues. V was shortened by 2 bases and J by 4 bases, with 17 bases between the two germline ends. The CDR3 sequence: CAWSHYAGSGTGELFF. CDR3 DNA, as far as it was read: TGTGCCTGGAGTCACTACGCAGGGTCAGGCACCGGGGAG.

With respect to this clone: Its ends do not fully match the called genes, so a read error is possible. Read coverage stops 3 residues before the CDR3 terminus; the germline J gene supplies the remainder. The rearrangement joins TRBV7-3 to TRBJ1-3; D might be TRBD1 (6 bases). The CDR3 spans 16 residues. Germline CDR1 is SGHTA and CDR2 is FQGTGA. The CDR3 here is CAISLGGAHSGNTIYF. The covered CDR3 bases are TGTGCCATCAGCCTAGGGGGGGCTCACTCTGGAAACACC.